One and the same sample provided the 9 T cell receptor beta chains below, sequenced in a study of blood T cell repertoires in COVID-19. The repertoire was sequenced with immunoSEQ multiplex PCR; TCRdb's copy has only in-frame clones and lacks some. Of around 150,000 clones listed, roughly four fifths were seen once; the top ten hold 15% to 20%. Sample: peripheral blood. The source is an elderly woman with acute or convalescent COVID-19.

CDR3 sequence: CASSATSGGYTGELFF. The CDR3 region has the DNA TGTGCCAGCAGCGCAACTAGCGGGGGGTACACCGGGGAGCTGTTTTTT. The chain has TRBV7-3 and TRBJ2-2; 12 nucleotides match TRBD2. This CDR3 is 16 amino acids long. Germline CDR1 and CDR2: SGHTA and FQGTGA. Germline trimming cut 5 bases from V and 3 bases from J; bases unmatched to any gene: 4.

The J gene is TRBJ2-6, the V gene TRBV10-3; 8 bases are shared with TRBD1. Looked up from germline, CDR1 is ENHRY and CDR2 is SYGVKD. Unmatched junction bases numbered 13, after V lost 8 bases and J lost 1 base. This CDR3 is 18 amino acids long. CDR3 amino acids: CAIASRTGFTSGANVLTF. In DNA, the CDR3 is TGTGCCATCGCCTCTAGGACAGGGTTCACTTCTGGGGCCAACGTCCTGACTTTC.

The rearrangement links TRBV5-1 to TRBJ1-1; perhaps TRBD1 as D (6 bases). Germline V gene sequence: CDR1 SGHRS, CDR2 YFSETQ. The CDR3 is made up of 13 amino acids. The V end was cut by 4 bases, the J end by 6 bases, with 13 bases between. CDR3 in amino acids: CASSHPGQPEAFF. The CDR3 DNA reads TGCGCCAGCAGCCACCCTGGACAGCCTGAAGCTTTCTTT.

The CDR3 here is CASSLGGQKLFF. The CDR3 DNA follows: TGTGCCAGCAGCTTAGGGGGGCAAAAACTGTTTTTT. The chain is built from TRBV7-6 and TRBJ1-4; possible D gene TRBD1, 6 bases. The length of the CDR3 is 12 residues. CDR1 and CDR2 from the germline V gene are SGHVS and FNYEAQ. V was cut by 1 base and J by 9 bases, with 6 bases left in between.

DNA for the CDR3: TGTGCCTGGAGTGATACAGGGTTCGTTTTAAGCAATCAGCCCCAGCATTTT. Translating it yields CAWSDTGFVLSNQPQHF. The chain employs TRBV30 and TRBJ1-5; D perhaps matches TRBD1 (6 bases). V lost 1 base to trimming and J lost 1 base, with 17 bases between them. The CDR3 is made up of 17 amino acids. Per the germline V gene, CDR1 is GTSNPN and CDR2 is SVGIG (reference sequence).

The chain recombines TRBV19 with TRBJ2-1; 7 positions agree with TRBD2. The CDR3 has 14 residues. The germline gives CDR1 LNHDA, CDR2 SQIVND (reference sequence). V lost 5 bases and J lost 2; bases outside the gene matches: 3. DNA for the CDR3: TGTGCCAGTAGTCGGGGGGAAACCTACAATGAGCAGTTCTTC. The encoded protein is CASSRGETYNEQFF.

This rearrangement joins TRBV12-3 or TRBV12-4 to TRBJ1-1; D is undetermined. With 2 bases removed from V and 1 base from J, the gap between germline ends came to 5 bases. The CDR3 is 13 residues long. CDR3 amino acids: CASSLYRNTEAFF. DNA of the CDR3: TGTGCCAGCAGTTTATACAGGAACACTGAAGCTTTCTTT.

The rearrangement uses TRBV5-4 and TRBJ2-7; TRBD2 matches at 9 bases. This CDR3 comprises 14 residues. Germline trimming cut 6 bases from V and 1 base from J; bases unmatched to any gene: 5. Germline CDR1 and CDR2: SGHNT and YYREEE (reference sequence). The CDR3 nucleotides read TGTGCCAGCAACCTAGCGGGATTTTCCTACGAGCAGTACTTC. This translates into CASNLAGFSYEQYF.

The J gene is TRBJ1-5, the V gene TRBV2, with D possibly being TRBD1 (5 bases). This CDR3 comprises 15 residues. V was trimmed by 3 bases and J by 2 bases, leaving 11 bases between them. CDR1 and CDR2 from the germline V gene are SNHLY and FYNNEI. In DNA form, the CDR3 reads TGTGCCAGCAGTGAGATGGCGGGGGGCAATCAGCCCCAGCATTTT. It translates to CASSEMAGGNQPQHF.